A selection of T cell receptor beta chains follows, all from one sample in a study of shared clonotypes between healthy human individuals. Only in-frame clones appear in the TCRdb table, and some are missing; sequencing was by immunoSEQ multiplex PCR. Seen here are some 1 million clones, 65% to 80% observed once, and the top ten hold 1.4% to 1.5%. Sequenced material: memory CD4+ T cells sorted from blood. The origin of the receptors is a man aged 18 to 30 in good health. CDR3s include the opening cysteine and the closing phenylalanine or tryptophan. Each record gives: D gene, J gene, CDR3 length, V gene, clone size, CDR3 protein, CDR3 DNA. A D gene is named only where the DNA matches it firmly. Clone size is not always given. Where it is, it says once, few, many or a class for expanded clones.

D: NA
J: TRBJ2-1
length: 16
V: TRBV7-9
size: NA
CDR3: CASSLLELGLYNEQFF
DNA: TGTGCCAGCAGCTTATTGGAGTTAGGACTCTACAATGAGCAGTTCTTC

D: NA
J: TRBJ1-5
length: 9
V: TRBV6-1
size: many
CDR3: CASSQPQHF
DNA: TGTGCCAGCAGTCAGCCCCAGCATTTT

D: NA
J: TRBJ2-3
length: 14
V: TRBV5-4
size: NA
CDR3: CASSDDPITDTQYF
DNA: TGTGCCAGCAGCGACGACCCGATCACAGATACGCAGTATTTT

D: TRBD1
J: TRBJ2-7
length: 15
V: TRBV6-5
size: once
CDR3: CASSYRQGGFDEQYF
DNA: TGTGCCAGCAGTTACCGACAGGGGGGTTTCGACGAGCAGTACTTC

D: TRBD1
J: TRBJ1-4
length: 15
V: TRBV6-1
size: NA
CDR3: CASSDRGGTNEKLFF
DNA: TGTGCCAGCAGTGACAGGGGGGGAACTAATGAAAAACTGTTTTTT

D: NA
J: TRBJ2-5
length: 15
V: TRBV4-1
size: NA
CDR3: CASSPVTSVQETQYF
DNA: TGCGCCAGCAGCCCTGTGACTAGTGTACAAGAGACCCAGTACTTC

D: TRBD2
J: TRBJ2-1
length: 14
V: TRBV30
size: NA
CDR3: CAWRGLAAYNEQFF
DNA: TGTGCCTGGCGGGGACTAGCGGCCTACAATGAGCAGTTCTTC

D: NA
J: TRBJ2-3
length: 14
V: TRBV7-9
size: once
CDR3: CASHLGASTDTQYF
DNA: TGTGCCAGCCATCTGGGGGCTAGCACAGATACGCAGTATTTT

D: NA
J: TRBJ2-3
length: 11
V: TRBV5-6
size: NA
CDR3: CASSLMNTQYF
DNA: TGTGCCAGCAGCTTGATGAATACGCAGTATTTT

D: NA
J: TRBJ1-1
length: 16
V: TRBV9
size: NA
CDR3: CASSAPRPRMNTEAFF
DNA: TGTGCCAGCAGCGCCCCCCGACCGAGAATGAACACTGAAGCTTTCTTT